Ten or more counts support the clone carrying this T cell receptor (beta chain). What it binds is unknown. Patients were all untreated before their thyroid surgery. The data derive from a study of metastatic and nonmetastatic thyroid tumors. Study background: Repertoire comparison spanned blood and tumor or nodule tissue of malignant and benign thyroid patients. General study results and limits: The reported finding was significantly higher TCR beta diversity in malignant thyroid tumors relative to benign nodules, in blood and tumor.

In the original analysis: The distant-metastasis classifier for papillary thyroid cancer was built from CDR3 differences across clinicopathological groups. TCRdb reassembled clones from the PCR reads with MiXCR. The V and J calls here are based on TCRdb, not the publication. The sample holds 30,000 to 45,000 clones; roughly 28% are singletons and the top ten take 9.5% to 13%. Germline assignment: CDR1 SGHTS and CDR2 YDEGEE. CDR3 length: 14 amino acids. V was clipped by 10 bases and J by 3 bases; unmatched bases: 12. The chain has TRBV5-8 and TRBJ2-5, with 7 bases matching TRBD2. This receptor was taken from a male donor with papillary thyroid cancer or a benign thyroid nodule (not recorded which). Some clones in this sample may be carry-over from other donors' samples. The source material was blood. The CDR3 region has the DNA TGTGCCGGATGCCAACGCGCGGGAGAAGAGACCCAGTACTTC. It specifies CAGCQRAGEETQYF.